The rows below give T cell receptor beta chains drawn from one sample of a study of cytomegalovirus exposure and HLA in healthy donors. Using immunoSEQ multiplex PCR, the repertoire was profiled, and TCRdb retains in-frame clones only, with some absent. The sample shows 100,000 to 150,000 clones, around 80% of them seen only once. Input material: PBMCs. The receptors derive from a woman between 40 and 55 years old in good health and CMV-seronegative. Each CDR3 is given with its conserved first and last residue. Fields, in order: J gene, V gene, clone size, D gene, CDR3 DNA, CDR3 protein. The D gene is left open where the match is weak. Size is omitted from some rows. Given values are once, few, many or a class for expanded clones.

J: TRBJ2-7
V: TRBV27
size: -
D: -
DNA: TGTGCCAGCAGTTTAAACAGGGCGACCTACGAGCAGTACTTC
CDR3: CASSLNRATYEQYF

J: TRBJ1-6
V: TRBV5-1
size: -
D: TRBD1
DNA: TGCGCCAGCAGTATACAGGGGCGCGATAATTCACCCCTCCACTTT
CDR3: CASSIQGRDNSPLHF

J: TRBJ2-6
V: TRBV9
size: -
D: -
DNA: TGTGCCAGCAGCGCTGGACTGGCAAAACTTGGGGCCAACGTCCTGACTTTC
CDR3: CASSAGLAKLGANVLTF

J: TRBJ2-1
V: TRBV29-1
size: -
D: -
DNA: TGCAGCGTTGGAGCTAGAAAGAATGAGCAGTTCTTC
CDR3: CSVGARKNEQFF

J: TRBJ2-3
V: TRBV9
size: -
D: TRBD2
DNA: TGTGCCAGCAGCGTTCCTAAGGGGGCTAGCGGGAGGAACGAGTTAGCAGATACGCAGTATTTT
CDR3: CASSVPKGASGRNELADTQYF

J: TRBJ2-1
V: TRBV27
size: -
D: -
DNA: TGTGCCAGCAGTTTAGAGACAGGCCCATTCAATGAGCAGTTCTTC
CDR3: CASSLETGPFNEQFF

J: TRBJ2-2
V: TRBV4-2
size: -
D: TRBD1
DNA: TGTGCCAGCAGCCCGGGGACAGCCGGGGAGCTGTTTTTT
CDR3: CASSPGTAGELFF

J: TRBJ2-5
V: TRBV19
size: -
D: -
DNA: TGTGCCAGTGCAGGGGAGACCCAGTACTTC
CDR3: CASAGETQYF

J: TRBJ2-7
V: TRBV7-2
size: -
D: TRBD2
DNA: TGTGCCAGCAGCCCTGGGGGACTAGCGTCCAACGAGCAGTACTTC
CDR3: CASSPGGLASNEQYF

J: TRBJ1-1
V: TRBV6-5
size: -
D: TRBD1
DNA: TGTGCCAGTAGTAGGGGGCCCACTGAAGCTTTCTTT
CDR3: CASSRGPTEAFF

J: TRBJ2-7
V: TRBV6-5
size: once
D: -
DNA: TGTGCCAGCAGTTACCCGGGACAAGGGGTCGGGCAGTACTTC
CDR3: CASSYPGQGVGQYF

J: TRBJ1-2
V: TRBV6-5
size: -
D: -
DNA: TGTGCCAGCATCTCCCCCAGGGAACATGGCTACACCTTC
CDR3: CASISPREHGYTF

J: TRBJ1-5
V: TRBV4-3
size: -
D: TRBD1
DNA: TGCGCCAGCAGCCAAGACTGGGGACAGCGCAATCAGCCCCAGCATTTT
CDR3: CASSQDWGQRNQPQHF

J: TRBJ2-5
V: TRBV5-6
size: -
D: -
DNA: TGTGCCAGCAGCTTGGTTTATACGGAACAGGAAGAGACCCAGTACTTC
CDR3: CASSLVYTEQEETQYF

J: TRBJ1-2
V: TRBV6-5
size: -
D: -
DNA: TGTGCCAGCAGTTACGGGGCGCGTGGCTACACCTTC
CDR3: CASSYGARGYTF

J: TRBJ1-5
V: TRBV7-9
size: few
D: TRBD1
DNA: TGTGCCAGCAGCCGACAGGGGATGGCCCAGCATTTT
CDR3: CASSRQGMAQHF

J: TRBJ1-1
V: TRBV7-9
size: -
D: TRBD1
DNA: TGTTCCAGCAGCTTAGCGAAGGGGGCGAACACTGAAGCTTTCTTT
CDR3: CSSSLAKGANTEAFF

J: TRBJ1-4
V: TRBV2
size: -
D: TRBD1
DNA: TGTGCCAGCCGAGACAGGGGGGGCGGGTACCCTAATGAAAAACTGTTTTTT
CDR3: CASRDRGGGYPNEKLFF

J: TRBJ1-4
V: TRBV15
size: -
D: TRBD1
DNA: TGTGCCACCACCCACAGGGGGGGCGGGGATGAAAAACTGTTTTTT
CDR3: CATTHRGGGDEKLFF

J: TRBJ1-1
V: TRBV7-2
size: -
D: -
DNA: TGTGCCAGCAGCTTAAGACAGGAAGGTGAAGCTTTCTTT
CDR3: CASSLRQEGEAFF

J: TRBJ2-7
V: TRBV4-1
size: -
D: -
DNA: TGCGCCAGCAGCCAAGTGACATCACCCTACGAGCAGTACTTC
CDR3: CASSQVTSPYEQYF

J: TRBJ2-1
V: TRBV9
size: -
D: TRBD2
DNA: TGTGCCAGCAGCGTATCTGCAGGGACTAGCGGGAGCTCCTACAATGAGCAGTTCTTC
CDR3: CASSVSAGTSGSSYNEQFF

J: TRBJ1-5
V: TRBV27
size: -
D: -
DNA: TGTGCCAGCAGTTTCGCGGGGGGGAATCAGCCCCAGCATTTT
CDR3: CASSFAGGNQPQHF

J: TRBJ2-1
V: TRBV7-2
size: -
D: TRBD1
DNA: TGTGCCAGCAGCTCCAGACAGGGGACAATGTCGCAGTTCTTC
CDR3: CASSSRQGTMSQFF

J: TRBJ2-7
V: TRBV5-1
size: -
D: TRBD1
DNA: TGCGCCAGCAGCTTGGTCCTCAGGGGGCGCGTGGATGAGCAGTACTTC
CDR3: CASSLVLRGRVDEQYF

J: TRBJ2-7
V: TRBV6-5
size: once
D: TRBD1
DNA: TGTGCCAGCAGCCCGGGACAGGGCGGCGAGCAGTACTTC
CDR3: CASSPGQGGEQYF

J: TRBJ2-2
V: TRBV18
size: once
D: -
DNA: TGTGCCAGCTCATCGTCTTCCGGGGAGCTGTTTTTT
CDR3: CASSSSSGELFF

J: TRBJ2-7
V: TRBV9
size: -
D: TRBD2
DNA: TGTGCCAGCAGCTCCGGGACTAGCGGCCTCTCTTGGCAGTACTTC
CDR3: CASSSGTSGLSWQYF

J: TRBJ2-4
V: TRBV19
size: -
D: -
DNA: TGTGCCAGTAGTATAGGGCAGGGGATAAACATTCAGTACTTC
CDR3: CASSIGQGINIQYF

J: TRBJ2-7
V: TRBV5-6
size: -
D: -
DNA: TGTGCCAGCAGCTTGGGGCGGTCACACTACGAGCAGTACTTC
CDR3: CASSLGRSHYEQYF

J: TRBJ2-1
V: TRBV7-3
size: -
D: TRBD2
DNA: TGTGCCAGCAGCGAGCGGGGGGGCATCTACAATGAGCAGTTCTTC
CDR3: CASSERGGIYNEQFF

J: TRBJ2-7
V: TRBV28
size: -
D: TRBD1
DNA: TGTGCCAGCAGTCCGTGGCAGGGGGCCTACGAGCAGTACTTC
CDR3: CASSPWQGAYEQYF

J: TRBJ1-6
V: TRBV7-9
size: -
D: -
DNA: TGTGCCAGCAGCTTAATCGGTTCCGAATCCTATAATTCACCCCTCCACTTT
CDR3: CASSLIGSESYNSPLHF

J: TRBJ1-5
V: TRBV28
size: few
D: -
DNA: TGTGCCAGCAGTAGACAGGGCAATCAGCCCCAGCATTTT
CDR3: CASSRQGNQPQHF

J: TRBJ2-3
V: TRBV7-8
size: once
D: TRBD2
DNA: TGTGCCAGCAGCCCTTACGGGGGGGCCTCCACAGATACGCAGTATTTT
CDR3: CASSPYGGASTDTQYF

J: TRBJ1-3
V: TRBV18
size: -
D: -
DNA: TGTGCCAGCTCACCACAGGGGCCGGGGGCTGGAAACACCATATATTTT
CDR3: CASSPQGPGAGNTIYF

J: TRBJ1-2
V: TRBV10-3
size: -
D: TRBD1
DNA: TGTGCCATCAGCCTGGGCGGGACAGGTGACTATGGCTACACCTTC
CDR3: CAISLGGTGDYGYTF

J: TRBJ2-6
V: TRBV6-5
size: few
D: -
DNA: TGTGCCAGCAGTCCCTGGGCGTCTGGGGCCAACGTCCTGACTTTC
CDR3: CASSPWASGANVLTF

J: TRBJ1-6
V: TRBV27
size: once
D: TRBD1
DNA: TGTGCCAGCAGTTTAGACAGGGTGGACTATAATTCACCCCTCCACTTT
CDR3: CASSLDRVDYNSPLHF

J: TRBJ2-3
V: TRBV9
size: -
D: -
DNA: TGTGCCAGCAGCGTTCAAAGCTTGCATACGCAGTATTTT
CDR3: CASSVQSLHTQYF

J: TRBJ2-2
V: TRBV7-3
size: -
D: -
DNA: TGTGCCAGCAGCTCGTATTCGACCGGGGAGCTGTTTTTT
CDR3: CASSSYSTGELFF

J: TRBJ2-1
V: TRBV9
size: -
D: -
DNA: TGTGCCAGCAGCGTAGGATCGCAGTTCCAATACTACAATGAGCAGTTCTTC
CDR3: CASSVGSQFQYYNEQFF

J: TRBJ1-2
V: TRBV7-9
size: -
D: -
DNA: TGTGCCAGCAGCTTCCCGTGGAGGGAGGATTGGGATGATCCCTATGGCTACACCTTC
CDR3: CASSFPWREDWDDPYGYTF

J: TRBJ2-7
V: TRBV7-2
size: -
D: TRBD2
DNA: TGTGCCAGCAGCTCTCGGACTAGCGGTAGCAACGAGCAGTACTTC
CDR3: CASSSRTSGSNEQYF

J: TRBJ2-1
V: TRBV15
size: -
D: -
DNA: TGTGCCACCAGCTGGGGCCCCAATGCTGAGCAGTTCTTC
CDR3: CATSWGPNAEQFF

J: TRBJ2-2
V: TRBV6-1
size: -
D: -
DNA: TGTGCCAGCAGAGGGGGTAGTGGAACCGGGGAGCTGTTTTTT
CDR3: CASRGGSGTGELFF

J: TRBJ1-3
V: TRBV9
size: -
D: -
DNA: TGTGCCAGCAGCGTAGCAGGGGACGCTGGAAACACCATATATTTT
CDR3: CASSVAGDAGNTIYF

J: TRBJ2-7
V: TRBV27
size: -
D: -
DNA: TGTGCCAGCAGTTTAGGGCCCGGTTCCTACGAGCAGTACTTC
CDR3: CASSLGPGSYEQYF

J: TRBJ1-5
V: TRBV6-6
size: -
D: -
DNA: TGTGCCAGCGCGGGCAGCAATCAGCCCCAGCATTTT
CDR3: CASAGSNQPQHF

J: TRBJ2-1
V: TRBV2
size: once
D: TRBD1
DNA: TGTGCCAGCAGGGGGGACAGCTACAATGAGCAGTTCTTC
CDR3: CASRGDSYNEQFF

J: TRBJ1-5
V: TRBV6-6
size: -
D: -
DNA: TGTGCCAGCAGTTACTCTGAGGGAGCCCAGCATTTT
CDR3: CASSYSEGAQHF

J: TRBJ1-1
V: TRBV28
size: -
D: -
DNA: TGTGCCAGCAGTTTACAGGGCACTGAAGCTTTCTTT
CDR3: CASSLQGTEAFF

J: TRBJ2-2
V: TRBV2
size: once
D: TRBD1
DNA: TGTGCCAGCAGTGAAGGACACCCTGGGACAGGGGGTAGCGGGGAGCTGTTTTTT
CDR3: CASSEGHPGTGGSGELFF

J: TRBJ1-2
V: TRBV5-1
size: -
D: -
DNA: TGCGCCAGCAGTAAAGAACTGAACTATGGCTACACCTTC
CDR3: CASSKELNYGYTF

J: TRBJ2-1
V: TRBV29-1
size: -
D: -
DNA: TGCAGCGCTGCGACAGACTATAGCGGCTACTCCTACAATGAGCAGTTCTTC
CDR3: CSAATDYSGYSYNEQFF